These T cell receptor beta chains were read from a single sample in a study of blood T cell repertoires in COVID-19. The method was immunoSEQ multiplex PCR; TCRdb's version includes in-frame clones alone and lacks a portion of them. The table records around 80,000 clones, roughly four fifths of them present only once. The sample consisted of peripheral blood. These receptors originate from a woman aged 80 or over with active or convalescent COVID-19. Each CDR3 is given with its conserved first and last residue. A D gene is named only where the DNA matches it firmly. Clone size is given for some rows only: seen once, a few or many times, or a class if the clone is expanded.

d_call,clone_size,v_call,j_call,cdr3_aa,cdr3_nt
TRBD1,NA,TRBV30,TRBJ2-1,CAWSVGGTGVYNEQFF,TGTGCCTGGAGTGTGGGAGGGACAGGGGTATACAATGAGCAGTTCTTC
TRBD2,few,TRBV27,TRBJ2-4,CASSPRLAGGNIQYF,TGTGCCAGCAGTCCCCGACTAGCTGGGGGAAACATTCAGTACTTC
TRBD1,NA,TRBV5-1,TRBJ1-6,CASSPGLGQGNSPLHF,TGCGCCAGCAGCCCCGGCCTGGGACAGGGTAATTCACCCCTCCACTTT
NA,NA,TRBV2,TRBJ2-3,CASTIQGDTQYF,TGTGCCAGCACAATACAGGGAGATACGCAGTATTTT
NA,few,TRBV11-2,TRBJ1-5,CASSLDGQPQHF,TGTGCCAGCAGCCTCGACGGGCAGCCCCAGCATTTT
TRBD1,NA,TRBV6-6,TRBJ2-7,CASSQQGTTTYEQYF,TGTGCCAGCAGTCAACAGGGGACCACAACCTACGAGCAGTACTTC
TRBD2,NA,TRBV2,TRBJ2-2,CASTVPGLAGTGELFF,TGTGCCAGCACCGTGCCGGGGCTAGCGGGGACCGGGGAGCTGTTTTTT
NA,NA,TRBV10-3,TRBJ2-3,CAISQDVVDTQYF,TGTGCCATCAGTCAGGATGTCGTGGATACGCAGTATTTT
NA,NA,TRBV18,TRBJ1-1,CASSPGPDGPRTEAFF,TGTGCCAGCTCACCAGGCCCAGACGGTCCCAGGACTGAAGCTTTCTTT
TRBD1,NA,TRBV27,TRBJ1-2,CASSYSTGGNYGYTF,TGTGCCAGCAGTTACTCGACAGGGGGTAACTATGGCTACACCTTC
NA,few,TRBV7-3,TRBJ1-1,CASRQTRNTEAFF,TGTGCCAGCAGGCAGACACGGAACACTGAAGCTTTCTTT
NA,NA,TRBV25-1,TRBJ1-6,CASSVRYNSPLHF,TGTGCCAGCAGTGTACGGTATAATTCACCCCTCCACTTT
NA,NA,TRBV27,TRBJ2-7,CASSLSVGEAKSSYEQYF,TGTGCCAGCAGTTTATCGGTCGGTGAGGCGAAGAGCTCCTACGAGCAGTACTTC
TRBD2,NA,TRBV10-3,TRBJ2-3,CAISSPVSGGATDTQYF,TGTGCCATCTCCTCTCCCGTCAGCGGGGGGGCGACAGATACGCAGTATTTT
NA,few,TRBV19,TRBJ2-6,CASSIGAGANVLTF,TGTGCCAGTAGTATAGGGGCCGGGGCCAACGTCCTGACTTTC
NA,NA,TRBV11-3,TRBJ2-1,CASSSDGGSYNEQFF,TGTGCCAGCAGCTCTGACGGGGGCTCCTACAATGAGCAGTTCTTC
NA,NA,TRBV28,TRBJ2-6,CASSRLLHHGANVLTF,TGTGCCAGCAGCCGACTCCTCCATCATGGGGCCAACGTCCTGACTTTC
NA,NA,TRBV12-5,TRBJ1-1,CASGADLAGGTEAFF,TGTGCTAGTGGAGCGGACTTAGCCGGGGGCACTGAAGCTTTCTTT
TRBD1,few,TRBV6-5,TRBJ1-2,CASTGGLVYGYTF,TGTGCCAGCACAGGGGGGTTGGTCTATGGCTACACCTTC
TRBD1,NA,TRBV7-9,TRBJ2-1,CASTPRLGTGEAGTLELNEQFF,TGTGCCAGCACCCCAAGACTGGGGACAGGGGAGGCCGGAACCTTGGAGTTGAATGAGCAGTTCTTC
NA,few,TRBV10-1,TRBJ1-6,CASPSPVRAPLHF,TGCGCCAGCCCGTCCCCGGTTCGGGCACCCCTCCACTTT
NA,NA,TRBV29-1,TRBJ2-3,CSVDPAGDTQYF,TGCAGCGTTGACCCAGCGGGAGATACGCAGTATTTT
TRBD2,NA,TRBV18,TRBJ2-7,CASSLTSDGSYEQYF,TGTGCCAGCTCCCTAACTAGCGATGGAAGCTACGAGCAGTACTTC
NA,NA,TRBV28,TRBJ1-1,CASSLLGGTEAFF,TGTGCCAGCAGTTTATTGGGGGGGACTGAAGCTTTCTTT
NA,NA,TRBV28,TRBJ1-6,CASSLLPGGKNSPLHF,TGTGCCAGCAGTTTACTCCCCGGGGGGAAGAATTCACCCCTCCACTTT
TRBD1,once,TRBV5-6,TRBJ1-1,CASSLGTGRGNTEAFF,TGTGCCAGCAGCTTGGGGACAGGGCGAGGGAACACTGAAGCTTTCTTT
NA,NA,TRBV7-9,TRBJ1-3,CASSFHPGAGNTIYF,TGTGCCAGCAGCTTCCATCCGGGGGCTGGAAACACCATATATTTT
TRBD1,NA,TRBV11-1,TRBJ2-5,CASSLAGTGGGETQYF,TGTGCCAGCAGCTTAGCCGGGACAGGGGGTGGAGAGACCCAGTACTTC
NA,NA,TRBV6-2/TRBV6-3,TRBJ1-1,CASSYGGGTEAFF,TGTGCCAGCAGTTACGGTGGGGGGACTGAAGCTTTCTTT
TRBD2,NA,TRBV7-8,TRBJ2-1,CASSLVSGGSNRDEQFF,TGTGCCAGCAGCTTAGTATCGGGAGGAAGCAACCGCGATGAGCAGTTCTTC
NA,NA,TRBV5-1,TRBJ1-2,CASSYSREGRGYTF,TGCGCCAGCAGCTACTCTCGGGAGGGTAGAGGCTACACCTTC
NA,NA,TRBV5-6,TRBJ1-1,CASSRRRGNTEAFF,TGTGCCAGCAGCCGACGGCGAGGGAACACTGAAGCTTTCTTT
NA,NA,TRBV25-1,TRBJ1-3,CASSANTGTSGNTIYF,TGTGCCAGCAGTGCAAACACCGGGACTTCTGGAAACACCATATATTTT
TRBD2,NA,TRBV5-1,TRBJ2-1,CASSTSGGLNEQFF,TGCGCCAGCAGTACTAGCGGGGGTCTCAATGAGCAGTTCTTC
TRBD1,NA,TRBV4-1,TRBJ1-4,CASSHRDRQLFF,TGCGCCAGCAGCCACCGGGACAGACAACTGTTTTTT